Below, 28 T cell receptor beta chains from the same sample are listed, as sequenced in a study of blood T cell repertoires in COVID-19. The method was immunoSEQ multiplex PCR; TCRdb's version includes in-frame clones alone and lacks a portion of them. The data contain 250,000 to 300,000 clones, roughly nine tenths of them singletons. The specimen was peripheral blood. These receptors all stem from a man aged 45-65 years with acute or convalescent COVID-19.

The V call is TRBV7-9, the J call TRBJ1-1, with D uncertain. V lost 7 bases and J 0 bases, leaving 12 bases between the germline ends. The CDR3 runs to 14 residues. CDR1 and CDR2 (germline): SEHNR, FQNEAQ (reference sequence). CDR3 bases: TGTGCCAGCACCCCTTCGGTCCTGAACACTGAAGCTTTCTTT. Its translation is CASTPSVLNTEAFF. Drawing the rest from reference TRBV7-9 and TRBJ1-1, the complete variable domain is DTGVSQNPRHKITKRGQNVTFRCDPISEHNRLYWYRQTLGQGPEFLTYFQNEAQLEKSRLLSDRFSAERPKGSFSTLEIQRTEQGDSAMYLCASTPSVLNTEAFFGQGTRLTVV.

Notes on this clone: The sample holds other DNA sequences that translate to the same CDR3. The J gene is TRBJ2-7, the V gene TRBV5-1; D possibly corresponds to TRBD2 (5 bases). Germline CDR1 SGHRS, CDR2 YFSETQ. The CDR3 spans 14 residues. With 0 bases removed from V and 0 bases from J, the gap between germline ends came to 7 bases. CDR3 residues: CASSLAGSSYEQYF. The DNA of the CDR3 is TGCGCCAGCAGCTTGGCGGGGTCCTCCTACGAGCAGTACTTC.

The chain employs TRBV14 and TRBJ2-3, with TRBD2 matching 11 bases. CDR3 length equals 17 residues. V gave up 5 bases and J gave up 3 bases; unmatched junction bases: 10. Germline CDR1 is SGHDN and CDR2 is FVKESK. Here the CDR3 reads CASSYPLSGGETDTQYF. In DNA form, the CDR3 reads TGTGCCAGCAGCTATCCCCTTAGCGGGGGGGAAACAGATACGCAGTATTTT.

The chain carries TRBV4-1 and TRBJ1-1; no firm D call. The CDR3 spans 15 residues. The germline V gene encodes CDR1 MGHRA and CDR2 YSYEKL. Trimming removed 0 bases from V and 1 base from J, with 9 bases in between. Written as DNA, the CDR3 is TGCGCCAGCAGCCAAGAGTGGGCCACGAACACTGAAGCTTTCTTT. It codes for CASSQEWATNTEAFF.

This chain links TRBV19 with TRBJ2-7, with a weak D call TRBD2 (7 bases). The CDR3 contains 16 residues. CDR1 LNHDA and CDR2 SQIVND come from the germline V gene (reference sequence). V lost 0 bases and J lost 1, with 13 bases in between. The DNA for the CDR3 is TGTGCCAGTAGTATAGAGCGGGGGCTCGGGTCCTACGAGCAGTACTTC. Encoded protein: CASSIERGLGSYEQYF.

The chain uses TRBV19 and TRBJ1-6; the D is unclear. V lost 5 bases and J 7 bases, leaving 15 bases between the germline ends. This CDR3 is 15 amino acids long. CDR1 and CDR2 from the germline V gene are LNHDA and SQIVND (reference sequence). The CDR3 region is CASSPLIGQNSPLHF. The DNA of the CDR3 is TGTGCCAGTAGTCCGCTCATTGGCCAAAATTCACCCCTCCACTTT.

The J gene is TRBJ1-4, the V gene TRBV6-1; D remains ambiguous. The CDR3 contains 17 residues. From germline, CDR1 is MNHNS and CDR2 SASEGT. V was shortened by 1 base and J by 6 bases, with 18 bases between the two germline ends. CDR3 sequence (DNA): TGTGCCAGCAGTGAAGTCGGGGTGGGAATGGGGTATGAAAAACTGTTTTTT. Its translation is CASSEVGVGMGYEKLFF.

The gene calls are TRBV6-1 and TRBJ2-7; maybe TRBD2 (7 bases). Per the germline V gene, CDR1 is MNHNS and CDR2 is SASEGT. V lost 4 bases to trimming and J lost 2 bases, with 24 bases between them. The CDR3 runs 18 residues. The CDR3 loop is CASSAGPRWGGRTYEQYF. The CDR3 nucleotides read TGTGCCAGCAGTGCGGGACCCAGGTGGGGGGGCCGCACCTACGAGCAGTACTTC.

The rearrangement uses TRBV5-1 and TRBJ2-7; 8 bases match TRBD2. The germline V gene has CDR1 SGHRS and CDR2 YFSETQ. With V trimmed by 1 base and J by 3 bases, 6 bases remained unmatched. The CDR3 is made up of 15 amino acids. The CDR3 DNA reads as TGCGCCAGCAGCTTGACTGTAGCGGGGTTCTACGAGCAGTACTTC. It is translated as CASSLTVAGFYEQYF.

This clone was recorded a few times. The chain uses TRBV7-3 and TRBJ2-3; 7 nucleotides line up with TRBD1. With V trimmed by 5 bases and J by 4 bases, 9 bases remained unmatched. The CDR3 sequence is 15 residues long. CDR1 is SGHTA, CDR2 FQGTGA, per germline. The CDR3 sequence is CASSARQGSADTQYF. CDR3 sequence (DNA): TGTGCCAGCAGCGCCCGACAGGGTAGCGCAGATACGCAGTATTTT.

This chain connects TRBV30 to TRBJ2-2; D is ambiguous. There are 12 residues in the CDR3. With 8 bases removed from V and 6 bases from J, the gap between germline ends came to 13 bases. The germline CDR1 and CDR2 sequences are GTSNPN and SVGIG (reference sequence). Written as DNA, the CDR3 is TGTGCCCGCCGAGATTCCTCCGGGGAGCTGTTTTTT. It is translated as CARRDSSGELFF.

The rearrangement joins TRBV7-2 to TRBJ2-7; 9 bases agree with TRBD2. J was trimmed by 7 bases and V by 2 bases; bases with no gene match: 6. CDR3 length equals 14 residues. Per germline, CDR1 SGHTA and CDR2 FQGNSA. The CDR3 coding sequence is TGTGCCAGCAGCTTAATAGCGGGGGCGGGAGAGCAGTACTTC. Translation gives CASSLIAGAGEQYF.

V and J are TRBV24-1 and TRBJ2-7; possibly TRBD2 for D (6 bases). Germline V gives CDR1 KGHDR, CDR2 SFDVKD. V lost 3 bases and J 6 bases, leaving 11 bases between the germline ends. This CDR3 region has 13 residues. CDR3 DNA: TGTGCCACCAGTGATACGGTCGGGGGCGAGCAGTACTTC. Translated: CATSDTVGGEQYF.

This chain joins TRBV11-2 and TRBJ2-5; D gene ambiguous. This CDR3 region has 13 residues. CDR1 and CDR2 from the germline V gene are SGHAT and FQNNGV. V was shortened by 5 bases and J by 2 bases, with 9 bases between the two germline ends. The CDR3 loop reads CASSRVRQETQYF. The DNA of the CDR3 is TGTGCCAGCAGCCGAGTAAGACAAGAGACCCAGTACTTC.

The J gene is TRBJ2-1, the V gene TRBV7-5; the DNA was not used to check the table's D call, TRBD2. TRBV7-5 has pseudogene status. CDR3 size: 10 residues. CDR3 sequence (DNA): TGTGCCAAAGGGGGCCTAGCGGGTTTCTTC. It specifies CAKGGLAGFF.

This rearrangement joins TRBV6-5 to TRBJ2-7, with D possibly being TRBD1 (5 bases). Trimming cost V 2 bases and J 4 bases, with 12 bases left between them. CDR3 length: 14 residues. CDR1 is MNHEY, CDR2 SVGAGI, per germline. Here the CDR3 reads CASSYGQGRYEQYF. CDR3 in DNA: TGTGCCAGCAGTTACGGGCAGGGTAGGTACGAGCAGTACTTC.

This CDR3 reads CASRGGKSYNEQFF. CDR3 DNA: TGTGCCAGCAGGGGGGGAAAATCCTACAATGAGCAGTTCTTC. The genes are TRBV3-1 (or the pseudogene TRBV3-2) and TRBJ2-1, with D possibly TRBD2 on 6 matching bases. Trimming took 6 bases from V and 1 from J, leaving 10 bases between them. The CDR3 loop spans 14 amino acids. CDR1 and CDR2 from the germline V gene are LGHDT and YNNKEL (reference sequence).

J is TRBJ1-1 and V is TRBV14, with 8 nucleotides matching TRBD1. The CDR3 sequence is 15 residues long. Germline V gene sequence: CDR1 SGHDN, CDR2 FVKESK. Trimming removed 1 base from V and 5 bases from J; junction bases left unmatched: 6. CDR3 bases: TGTGCCAGCAGCCAAGGCAGGGGGCGCGGAACTGAAGCTTTCTTT. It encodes CASSQGRGRGTEAFF.

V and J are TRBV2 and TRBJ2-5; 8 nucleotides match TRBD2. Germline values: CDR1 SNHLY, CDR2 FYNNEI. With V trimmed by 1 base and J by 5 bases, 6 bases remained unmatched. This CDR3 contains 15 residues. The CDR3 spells CASSEEGLVGETQYF. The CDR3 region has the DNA TGTGCCAGCAGTGAAGAGGGACTAGTCGGGGAGACCCAGTACTTC.

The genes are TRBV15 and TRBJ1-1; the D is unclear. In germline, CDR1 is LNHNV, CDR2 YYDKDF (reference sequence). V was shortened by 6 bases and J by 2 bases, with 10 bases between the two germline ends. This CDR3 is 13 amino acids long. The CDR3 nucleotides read TGTGCCACCAGAGGCGGCAGTAACACTGAAGCTTTCTTT. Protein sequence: CATRGGSNTEAFF.

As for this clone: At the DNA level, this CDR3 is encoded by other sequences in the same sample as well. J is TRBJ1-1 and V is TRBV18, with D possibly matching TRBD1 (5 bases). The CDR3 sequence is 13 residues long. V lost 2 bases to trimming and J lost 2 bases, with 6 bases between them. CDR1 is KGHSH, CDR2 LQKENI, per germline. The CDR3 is CASSPGQNTEAFF. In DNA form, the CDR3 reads TGTGCCAGCTCACCAGGACAAAACACTGAAGCTTTCTTT.

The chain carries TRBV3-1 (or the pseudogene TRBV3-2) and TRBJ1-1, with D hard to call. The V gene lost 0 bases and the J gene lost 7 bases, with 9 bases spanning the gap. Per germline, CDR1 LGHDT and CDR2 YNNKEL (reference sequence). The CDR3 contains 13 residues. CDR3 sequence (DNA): TGTGCCAGCAGCCAAGATTACAGCGGTGAAGCTTTCTTT. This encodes CASSQDYSGEAFF.

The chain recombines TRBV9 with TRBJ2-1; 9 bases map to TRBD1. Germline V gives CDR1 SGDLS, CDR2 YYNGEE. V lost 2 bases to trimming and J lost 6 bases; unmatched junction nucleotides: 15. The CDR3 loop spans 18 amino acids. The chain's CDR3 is CASSVRDRVRTTANEQFF. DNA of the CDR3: TGTGCCAGCAGCGTCCGGGACAGGGTCAGAACCACCGCCAATGAGCAGTTCTTC.

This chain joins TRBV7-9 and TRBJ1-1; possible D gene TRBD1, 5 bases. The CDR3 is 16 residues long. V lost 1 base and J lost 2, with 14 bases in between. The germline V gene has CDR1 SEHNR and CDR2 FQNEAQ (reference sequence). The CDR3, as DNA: TGTGCCAGCAGCTTAGTCAAGGGGCCTTCCAACACTGAAGCTTTCTTT. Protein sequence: CASSLVKGPSNTEAFF.

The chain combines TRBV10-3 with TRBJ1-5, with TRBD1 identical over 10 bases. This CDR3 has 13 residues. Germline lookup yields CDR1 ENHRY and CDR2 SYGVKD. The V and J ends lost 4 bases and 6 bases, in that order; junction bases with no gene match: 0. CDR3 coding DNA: TGTGCCATCAGTGGGACAGGGGGTCAGCCCCAGCATTTT. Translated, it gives CAISGTGGQPQHF.

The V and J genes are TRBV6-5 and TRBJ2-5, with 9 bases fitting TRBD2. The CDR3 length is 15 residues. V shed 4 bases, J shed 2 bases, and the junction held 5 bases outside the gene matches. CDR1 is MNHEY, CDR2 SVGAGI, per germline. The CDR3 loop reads CASSSPAGGQETQYF. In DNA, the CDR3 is TGTGCCAGCAGTTCCCCGGCGGGGGGGCAAGAGACCCAGTACTTC.

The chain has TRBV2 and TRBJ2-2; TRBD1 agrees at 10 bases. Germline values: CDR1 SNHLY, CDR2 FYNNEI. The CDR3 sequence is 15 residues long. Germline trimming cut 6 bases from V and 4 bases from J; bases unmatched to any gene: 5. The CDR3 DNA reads TGTGCCAGCAGACCGGGACAGGGGTTCACCGGGGAGCTGTTTTTT. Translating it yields CASRPGQGFTGELFF.

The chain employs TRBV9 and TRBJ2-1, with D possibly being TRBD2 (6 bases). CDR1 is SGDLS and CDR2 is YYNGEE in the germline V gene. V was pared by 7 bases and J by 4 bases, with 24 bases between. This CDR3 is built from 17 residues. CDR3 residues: CASPPSASAPWYNEQFF. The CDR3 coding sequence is TGTGCCAGCCCACCCTCTGCTAGCGCCCCCTGGTACAATGAGCAGTTCTTC.